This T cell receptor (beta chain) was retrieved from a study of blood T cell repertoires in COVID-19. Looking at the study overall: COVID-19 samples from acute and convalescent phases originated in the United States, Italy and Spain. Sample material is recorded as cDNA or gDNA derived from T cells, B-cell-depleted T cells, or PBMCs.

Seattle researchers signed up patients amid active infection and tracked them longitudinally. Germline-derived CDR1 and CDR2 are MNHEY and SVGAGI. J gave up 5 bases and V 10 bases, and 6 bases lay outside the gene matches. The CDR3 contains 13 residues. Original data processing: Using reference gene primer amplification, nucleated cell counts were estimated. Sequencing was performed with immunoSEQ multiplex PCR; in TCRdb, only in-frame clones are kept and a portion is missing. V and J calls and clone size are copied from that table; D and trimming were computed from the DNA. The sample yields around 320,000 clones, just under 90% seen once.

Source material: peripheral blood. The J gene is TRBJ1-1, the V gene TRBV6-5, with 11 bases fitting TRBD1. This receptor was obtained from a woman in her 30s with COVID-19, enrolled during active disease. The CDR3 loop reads CATLGQGGTEAFF. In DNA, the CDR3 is TGTGCCACTTTGGGACAGGGGGGGACTGAAGCTTTCTTT.